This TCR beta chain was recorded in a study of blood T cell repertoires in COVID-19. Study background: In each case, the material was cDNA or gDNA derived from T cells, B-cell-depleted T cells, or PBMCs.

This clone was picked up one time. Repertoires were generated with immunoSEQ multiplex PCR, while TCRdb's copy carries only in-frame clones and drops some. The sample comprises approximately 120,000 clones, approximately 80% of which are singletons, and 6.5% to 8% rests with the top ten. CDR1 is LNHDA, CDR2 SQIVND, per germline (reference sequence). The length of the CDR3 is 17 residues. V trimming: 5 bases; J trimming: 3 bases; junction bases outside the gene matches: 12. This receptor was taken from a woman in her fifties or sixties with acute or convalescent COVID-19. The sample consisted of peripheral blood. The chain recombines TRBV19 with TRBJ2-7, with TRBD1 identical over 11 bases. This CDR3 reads CASSPSIGDRGIYEQYF. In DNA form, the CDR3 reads TGTGCCAGTAGTCCAAGTATCGGGGACAGGGGGATCTACGAGCAGTACTTC.